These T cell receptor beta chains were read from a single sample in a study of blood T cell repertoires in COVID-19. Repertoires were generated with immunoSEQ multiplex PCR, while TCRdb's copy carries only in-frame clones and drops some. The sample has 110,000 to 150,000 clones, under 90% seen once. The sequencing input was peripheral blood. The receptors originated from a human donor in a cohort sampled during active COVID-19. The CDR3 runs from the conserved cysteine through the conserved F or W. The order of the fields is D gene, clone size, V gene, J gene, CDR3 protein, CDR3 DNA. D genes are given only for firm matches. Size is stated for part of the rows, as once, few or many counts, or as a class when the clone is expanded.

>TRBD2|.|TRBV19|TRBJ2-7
CASGRGTSGNYEQYF
TGTGCCAGTGGAAGGGGGACTAGCGGAAACTACGAGCAGTACTTC
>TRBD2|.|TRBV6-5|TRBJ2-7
CASTMTSGGSYEQYF
TGTGCCAGCACCATGACTAGCGGAGGCTCCTACGAGCAGTACTTC
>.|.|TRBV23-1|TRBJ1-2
CASTRSPSHNYGYTF
TGCGCCAGCACCAGGTCTCCCAGCCATAACTATGGCTACACCTTC
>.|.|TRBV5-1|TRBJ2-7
CASSKDRAYEQYF
TGCGCCAGCAGCAAGGACAGAGCCTACGAGCAGTACTTC
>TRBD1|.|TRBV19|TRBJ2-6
CASSPGQPTSGANVLTF
TGTGCCAGTAGTCCGGGACAGCCAACCTCTGGGGCCAACGTCCTGACTTTC
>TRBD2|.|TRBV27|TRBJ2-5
CASSSRGGQETQYF
TGTGCCAGCAGTTCGCGCGGGGGCCAAGAGACCCAGTACTTC
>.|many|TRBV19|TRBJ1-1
CASSTRQGTEAFF
TGTGCCAGTAGTACAAGGCAGGGCACTGAAGCTTTCTTT
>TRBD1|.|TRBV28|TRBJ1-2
CASSSPGQGSARYGYTF
TGTGCCAGCAGTTCGCCGGGACAGGGAAGTGCTCGCTATGGCTACACCTTC
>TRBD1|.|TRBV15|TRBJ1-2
CATSLTGSYGYTF
TGTGCCACCAGCCTGACAGGGAGCTATGGCTACACCTTC
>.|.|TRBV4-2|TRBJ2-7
CASSLPRSYEQYF
TGTGCCAGCAGCCTTCCTAGATCCTACGAGCAGTACTTC
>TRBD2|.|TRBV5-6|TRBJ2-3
CASSSLAGGDTQYF
TGTGCCAGCAGCTCTCTAGCGGGAGGAGATACGCAGTATTTT
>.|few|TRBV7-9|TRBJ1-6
CASSVTGVNSPLHF
TGTGCCAGCAGCGTCACGGGGGTAAATTCACCCCTCCACTTT
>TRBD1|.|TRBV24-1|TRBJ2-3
CATSEGLRGRTDTQYF
TGTGCCACCAGTGAAGGCCTCAGGGGGCGAACAGATACGCAGTATTTT
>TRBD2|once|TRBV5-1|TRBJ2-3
CASSGGLAGAGTDTQYF
TGCGCCAGCAGCGGGGGACTAGCGGGAGCCGGGACAGATACGCAGTATTTT
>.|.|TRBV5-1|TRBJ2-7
CASSLGAGYEQYF
TGCGCCAGCAGCTTGGGTGCGGGTTACGAGCAGTACTTC
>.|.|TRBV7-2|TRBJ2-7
CASSVDSLSYEQYF
TGTGCCAGCAGCGTTGACAGTCTTTCCTACGAGCAGTACTTC
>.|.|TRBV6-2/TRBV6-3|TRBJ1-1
CASRPGEAGNTEAFF
TGTGCCAGCAGACCTGGGGAGGCAGGGAACACTGAAGCTTTCTTT
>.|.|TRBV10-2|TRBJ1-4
CASGKSGATNEKLFF
TGCGCCAGCGGGAAATCAGGGGCAACTAATGAAAAACTGTTTTTT
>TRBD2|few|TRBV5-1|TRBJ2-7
CASSLALAGVYEQYF
TGCGCCAGCAGCTTGGCCTTAGCGGGAGTCTACGAGCAGTACTTC
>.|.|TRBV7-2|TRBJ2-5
CASSPGSGGETQYF
TGTGCCAGCAGCCCGGGGTCCGGAGGAGAGACCCAGTACTTC
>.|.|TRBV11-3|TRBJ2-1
CASSFGGGSYNEQFF
TGTGCCAGCAGCTTTGGGGGCGGGTCCTACAATGAGCAGTTCTTC
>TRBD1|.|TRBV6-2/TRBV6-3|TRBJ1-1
CASSYRDRDGAFF
TGTGCCAGCAGTTACCGGGACAGGGACGGCGCTTTCTTT
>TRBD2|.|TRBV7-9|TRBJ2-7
CASSHSGRFHEQYF
TGTGCCAGCAGCCACAGCGGGAGGTTTCACGAGCAGTACTTC
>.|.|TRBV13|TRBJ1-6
CASSRLSGADSPLHF
TGTGCCAGCAGCCGTCTCTCAGGGGCCGATTCACCCCTCCACTTT
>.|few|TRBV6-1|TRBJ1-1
CASSEAHNTGFRAFF
TGTGCCAGCAGTGAAGCGCACAATACAGGGTTCCGAGCTTTCTTT
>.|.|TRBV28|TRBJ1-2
CASSLAGMDGYTF
TGTGCCAGCAGTTTGGCGGGGATGGATGGCTACACCTTC
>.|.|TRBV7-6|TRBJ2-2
CASSLGLAGTGELFF
TGTGCCAGCAGCTTAGGACTGGCGGGGACCGGGGAGCTGTTTTTT
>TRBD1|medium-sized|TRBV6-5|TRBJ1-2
CASSTGAGNYGYTF
TGTGCCAGTTCTACAGGGGCGGGTAACTATGGCTACACCTTC
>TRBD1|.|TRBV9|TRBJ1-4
CASSVALVTGNILATNEKLFF
TGTGCCAGCAGCGTAGCCTTAGTGACAGGGAATATTTTGGCGACTAATGAAAAACTGTTTTTT
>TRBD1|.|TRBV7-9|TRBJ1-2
CASTKLGTGAYGYTF
TGTGCCAGCACCAAATTAGGGACAGGGGCCTATGGCTACACCTTC
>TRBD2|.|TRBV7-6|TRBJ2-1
CASSLALGGGVYNEQFF
TGTGCCAGCAGCTTAGCGCTCGGCGGGGGGGTTTACAATGAGCAGTTCTTC
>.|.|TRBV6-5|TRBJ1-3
CASRPDTSGNTIYF
TGTGCCAGCAGACCAGACACCTCTGGAAACACCATATATTTT
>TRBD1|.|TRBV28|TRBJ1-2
CASKGQGRMYGYTF
TGTGCCAGCAAAGGACAGGGGAGGATGTATGGCTACACCTTC
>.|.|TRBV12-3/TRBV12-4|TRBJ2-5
CASSLVRTDSPYF
TGTGCCAGCAGTTTGGTCCGGACAGACTCCCCGTACTTC
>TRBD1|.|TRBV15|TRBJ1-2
CATSRDRRGGDGYTF
TGTGCCACCAGCAGAGATCGAAGAGGGGGCGATGGCTACACCTTC
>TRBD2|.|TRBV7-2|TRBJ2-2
CASSPTSGSWTGELFF
TGTGCCAGCAGCCCCACTAGCGGGAGTTGGACCGGGGAGCTGTTTTTT
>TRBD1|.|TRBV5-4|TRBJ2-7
CASSARQGAYEQYF
TGTGCCAGCAGCGCTCGACAGGGGGCCTACGAGCAGTACTTC
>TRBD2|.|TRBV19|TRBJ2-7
CASSAGDFYEQYF
TGTGCCAGTAGCGCGGGAGACTTCTACGAGCAGTACTTC
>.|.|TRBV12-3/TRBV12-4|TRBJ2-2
CASSLFRPGELFF
TGTGCCAGCAGTTTATTCAGGCCCGGGGAGCTGTTTTTT
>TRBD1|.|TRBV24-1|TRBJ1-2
CATSDSRTGDYGYTF
TGTGCCACCAGTGATAGCCGGACAGGGGACTATGGCTACACCTTC
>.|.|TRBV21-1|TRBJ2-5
CASSKLGLAAYQETQYF
TGTGCCAGCAGCAAACTAGGTCTAGCGGCGTACCAAGAGACCCAGTACTTC